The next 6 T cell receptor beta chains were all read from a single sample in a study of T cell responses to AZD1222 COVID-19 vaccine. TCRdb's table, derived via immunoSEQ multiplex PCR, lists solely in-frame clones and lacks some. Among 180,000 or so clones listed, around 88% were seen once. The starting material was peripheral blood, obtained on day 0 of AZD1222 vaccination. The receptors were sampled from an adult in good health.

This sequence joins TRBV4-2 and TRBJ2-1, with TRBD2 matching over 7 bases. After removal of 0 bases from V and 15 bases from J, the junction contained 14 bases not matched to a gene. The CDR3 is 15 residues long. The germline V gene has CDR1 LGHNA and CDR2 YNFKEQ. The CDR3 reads CASSQEGGLKRISFF. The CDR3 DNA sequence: TGTGCCAGCAGCCAAGAGGGGGGGTTAAAGCGGATATCGTTCTTC.

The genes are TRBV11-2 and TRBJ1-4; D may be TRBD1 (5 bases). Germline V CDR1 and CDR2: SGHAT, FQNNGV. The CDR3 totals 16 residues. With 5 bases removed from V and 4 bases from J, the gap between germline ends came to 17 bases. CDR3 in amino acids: CASSLLRGTFNEKLFF. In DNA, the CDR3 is TGTGCCAGCAGCCTCCTACGGGGGACCTTTAATGAAAAACTGTTTTTT.

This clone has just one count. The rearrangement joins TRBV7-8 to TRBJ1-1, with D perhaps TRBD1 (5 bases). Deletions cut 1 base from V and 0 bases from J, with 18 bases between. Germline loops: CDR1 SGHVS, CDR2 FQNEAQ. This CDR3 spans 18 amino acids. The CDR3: CASSLGRGRPAMNTEAFF. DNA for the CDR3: TGTGCCAGCAGCTTAGGTCGGGGCAGGCCCGCTATGAACACTGAAGCTTTCTTT.

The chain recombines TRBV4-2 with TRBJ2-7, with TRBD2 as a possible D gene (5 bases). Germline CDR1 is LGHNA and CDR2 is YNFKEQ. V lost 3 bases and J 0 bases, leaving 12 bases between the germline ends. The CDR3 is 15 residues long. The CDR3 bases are TGTGCCAGCAGCCAGGGTCCGGGGAGCTCCTACGAGCAGTACTTC. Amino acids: CASSQGPGSSYEQYF.

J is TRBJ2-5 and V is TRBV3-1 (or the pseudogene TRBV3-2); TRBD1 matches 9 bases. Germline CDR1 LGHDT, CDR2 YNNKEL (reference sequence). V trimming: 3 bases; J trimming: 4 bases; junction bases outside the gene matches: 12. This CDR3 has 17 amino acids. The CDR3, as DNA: TGTGCCAGCAGCCACACACACGCGGGACAGGGCGCAGAGACCCAGTACTTC. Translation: CASSHTHAGQGAETQYF.

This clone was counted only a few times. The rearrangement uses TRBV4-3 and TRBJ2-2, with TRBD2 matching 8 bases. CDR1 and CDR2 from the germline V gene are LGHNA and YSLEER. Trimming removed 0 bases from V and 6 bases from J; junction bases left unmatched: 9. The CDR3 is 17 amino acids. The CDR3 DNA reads TGCGCCAGCAGCCAAGATTGGGACGGGGGGGCTCCCGGGGAGCTGTTTTTT. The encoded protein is CASSQDWDGGAPGELFF.